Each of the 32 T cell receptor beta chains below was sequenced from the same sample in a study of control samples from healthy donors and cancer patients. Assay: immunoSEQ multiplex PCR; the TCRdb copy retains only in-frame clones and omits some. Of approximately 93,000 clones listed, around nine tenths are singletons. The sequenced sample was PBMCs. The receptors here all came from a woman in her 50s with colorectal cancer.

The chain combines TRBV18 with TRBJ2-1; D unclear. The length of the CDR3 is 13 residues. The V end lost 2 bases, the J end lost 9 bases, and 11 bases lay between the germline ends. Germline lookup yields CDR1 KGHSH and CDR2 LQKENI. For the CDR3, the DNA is TGTGCCAGCTCACCAGATCGTGCCGGTGAGCAGTTCTTC. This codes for CASSPDRAGEQFF. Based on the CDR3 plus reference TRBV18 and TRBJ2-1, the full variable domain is NAGVMQNPRHLVRRRGQEARLRCSPMKGHSHVYWYRQLPEEGLKFMVYLQKENIIDESGMPKERFSAEFPKEGPSILRIQQVVRGDSAAYFCASSPDRAGEQFFGPGTRLTVL.

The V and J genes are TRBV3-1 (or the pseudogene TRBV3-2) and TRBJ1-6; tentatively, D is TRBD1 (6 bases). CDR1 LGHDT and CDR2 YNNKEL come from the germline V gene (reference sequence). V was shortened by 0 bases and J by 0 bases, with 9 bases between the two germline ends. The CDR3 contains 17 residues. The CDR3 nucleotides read TGTGCCAGCAGCCAAGATGGACAGAGCTCCTATAATTCACCCCTCCACTTT. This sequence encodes CASSQDGQSSYNSPLHF.

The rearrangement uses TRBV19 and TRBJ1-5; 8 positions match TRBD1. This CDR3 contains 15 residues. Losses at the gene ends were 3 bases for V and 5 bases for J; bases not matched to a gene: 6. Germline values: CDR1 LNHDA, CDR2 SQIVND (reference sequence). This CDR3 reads CASSIIAGGDQPQHF. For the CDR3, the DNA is TGTGCCAGTAGTATTATCGCAGGGGGCGATCAGCCCCAGCATTTT.

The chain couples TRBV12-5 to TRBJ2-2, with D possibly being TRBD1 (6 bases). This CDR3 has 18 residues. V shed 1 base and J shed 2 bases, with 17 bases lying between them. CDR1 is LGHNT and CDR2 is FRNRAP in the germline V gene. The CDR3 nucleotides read TGTGCTAGTGGTTTGGCAACCACTTCACAGGGAAACACCGGGGAGCTGTTTTTT. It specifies CASGLATTSQGNTGELFF.

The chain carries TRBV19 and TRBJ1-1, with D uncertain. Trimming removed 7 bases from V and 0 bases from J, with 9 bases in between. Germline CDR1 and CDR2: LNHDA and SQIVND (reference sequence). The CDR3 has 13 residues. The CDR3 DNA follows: TGTGCCAGTAATTGGAATTTGAACACTGAAGCTTTCTTT. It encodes CASNWNLNTEAFF.

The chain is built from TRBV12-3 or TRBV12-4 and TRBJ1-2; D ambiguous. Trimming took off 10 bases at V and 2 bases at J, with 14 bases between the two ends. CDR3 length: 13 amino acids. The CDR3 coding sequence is TGTGCCACCTCCGGGTCGGAAAACTATGGCTACACCTTC. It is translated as CATSGSENYGYTF.

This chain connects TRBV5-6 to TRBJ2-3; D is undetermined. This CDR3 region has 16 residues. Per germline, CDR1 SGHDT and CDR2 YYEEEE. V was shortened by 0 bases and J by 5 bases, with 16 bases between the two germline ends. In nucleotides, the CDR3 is TGTGCCAGCAGCTTGGGTTTCCAGCTAGAGATAGATACGCAGTATTTT. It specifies CASSLGFQLEIDTQYF.

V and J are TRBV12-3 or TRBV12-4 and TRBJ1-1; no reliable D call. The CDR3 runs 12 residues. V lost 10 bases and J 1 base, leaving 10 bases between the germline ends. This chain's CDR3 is CATRTENTEAFF. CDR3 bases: TGTGCCACCAGGACGGAGAACACTGAAGCTTTCTTT.

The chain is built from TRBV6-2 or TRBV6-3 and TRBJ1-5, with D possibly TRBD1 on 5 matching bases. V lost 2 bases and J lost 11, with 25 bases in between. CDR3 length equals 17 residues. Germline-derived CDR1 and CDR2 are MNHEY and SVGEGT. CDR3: CASSYPLDSPGLESQHF. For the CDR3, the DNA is TGTGCCAGCAGTTACCCCCTCGACAGTCCCGGTTTAGAGTCCCAGCATTTT.

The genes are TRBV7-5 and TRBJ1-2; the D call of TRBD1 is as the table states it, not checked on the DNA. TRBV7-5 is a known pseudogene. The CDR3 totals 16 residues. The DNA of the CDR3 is TGTGTCAGAAGCACACATCCTGACAGGGGGAACTATGGCTACACCTTC. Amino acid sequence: CVRSTHPDRGNYGYTF.

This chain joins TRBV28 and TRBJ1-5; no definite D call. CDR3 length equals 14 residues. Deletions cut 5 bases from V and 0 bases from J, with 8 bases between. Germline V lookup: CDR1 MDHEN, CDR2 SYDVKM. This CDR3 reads CASSLQYSNQPQHF. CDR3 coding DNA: TGTGCCAGCAGTCTCCAATATAGCAATCAGCCCCAGCATTTT.

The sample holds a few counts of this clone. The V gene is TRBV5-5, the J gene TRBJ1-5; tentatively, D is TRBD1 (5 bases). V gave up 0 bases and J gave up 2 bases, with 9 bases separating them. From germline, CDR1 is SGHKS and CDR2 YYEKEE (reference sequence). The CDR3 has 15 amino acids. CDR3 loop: CASSLGTGGNQPQHF. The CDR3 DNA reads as TGTGCCAGCAGCTTGGGGACGGGGGGCAATCAGCCCCAGCATTTT.

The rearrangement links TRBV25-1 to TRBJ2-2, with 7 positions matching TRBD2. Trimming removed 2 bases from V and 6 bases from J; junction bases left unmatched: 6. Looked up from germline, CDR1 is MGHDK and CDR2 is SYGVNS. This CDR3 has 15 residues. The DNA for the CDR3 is TGTGCCAGCAGTGAAGAGGGAGGGTTCTCCGGGGAGCTGTTTTTT. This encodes CASSEEGGFSGELFF.

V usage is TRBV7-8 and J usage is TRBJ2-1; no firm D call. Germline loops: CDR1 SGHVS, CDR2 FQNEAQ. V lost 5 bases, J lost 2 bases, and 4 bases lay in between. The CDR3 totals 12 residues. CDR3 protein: CASSPTYNEQFF. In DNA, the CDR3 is TGTGCCAGCAGCCCTACCTACAATGAGCAGTTCTTC. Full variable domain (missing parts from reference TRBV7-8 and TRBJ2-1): GAGVSQSPRYKVAKRGQDVALRCDPISGHVSLFWYQQALGQGPEFLTYFQNEAQLDKSGLPSDRFFAERPEGSVSTLKIQRTQQEDSAVYLCASSPTYNEQFFGPGTRLTVL.

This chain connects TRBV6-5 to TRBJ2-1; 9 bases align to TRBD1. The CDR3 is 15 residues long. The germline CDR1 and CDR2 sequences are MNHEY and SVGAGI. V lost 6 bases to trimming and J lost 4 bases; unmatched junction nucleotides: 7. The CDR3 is CASSGQGLGYNEQFF. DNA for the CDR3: TGTGCCAGCAGCGGACAGGGGCTGGGGTACAATGAGCAGTTCTTC.

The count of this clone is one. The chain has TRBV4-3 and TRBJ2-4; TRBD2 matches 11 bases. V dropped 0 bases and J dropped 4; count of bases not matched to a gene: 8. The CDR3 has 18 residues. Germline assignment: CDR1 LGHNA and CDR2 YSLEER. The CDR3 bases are TGCGCCAGCAGCCAAGATCATGGCACTAGCGGGGGAAAAAACATTCAGTACTTC. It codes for CASSQDHGTSGGKNIQYF.

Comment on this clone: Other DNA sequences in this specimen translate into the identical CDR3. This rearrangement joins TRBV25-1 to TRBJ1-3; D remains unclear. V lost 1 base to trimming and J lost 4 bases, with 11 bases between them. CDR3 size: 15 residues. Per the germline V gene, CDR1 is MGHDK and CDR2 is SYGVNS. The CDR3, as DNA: TGTGCCAGCAGTGAATTCGGCGGGAGGGGAAACACCATATATTTT. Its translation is CASSEFGGRGNTIYF.

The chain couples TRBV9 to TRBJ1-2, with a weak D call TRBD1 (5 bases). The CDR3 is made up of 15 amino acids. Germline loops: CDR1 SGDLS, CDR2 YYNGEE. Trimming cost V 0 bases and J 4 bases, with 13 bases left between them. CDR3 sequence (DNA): TGTGCCAGCAGCGTAGCGACGGGACGGAGCTATGGCTACACCTTC. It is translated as CASSVATGRSYGYTF.

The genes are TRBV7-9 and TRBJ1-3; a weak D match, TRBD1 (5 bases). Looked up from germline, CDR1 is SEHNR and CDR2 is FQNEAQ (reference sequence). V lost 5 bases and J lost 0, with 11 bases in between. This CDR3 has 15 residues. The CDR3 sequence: CASSQGGYSGNTIYF. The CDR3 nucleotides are TGTGCCAGCAGCCAGGGAGGATACTCTGGAAACACCATATATTTT.

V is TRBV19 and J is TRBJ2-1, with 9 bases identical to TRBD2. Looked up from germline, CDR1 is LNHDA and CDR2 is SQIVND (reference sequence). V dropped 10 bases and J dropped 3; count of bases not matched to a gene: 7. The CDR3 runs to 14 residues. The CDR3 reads CATAGLAGYNEQFF. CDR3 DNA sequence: TGTGCCACCGCGGGACTAGCCGGCTACAATGAGCAGTTCTTC.

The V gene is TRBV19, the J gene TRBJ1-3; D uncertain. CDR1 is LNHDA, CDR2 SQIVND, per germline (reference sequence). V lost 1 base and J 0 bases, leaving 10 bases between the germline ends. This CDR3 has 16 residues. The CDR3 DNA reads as TGTGCCAGTAGTATAGGCCTCCTGAGCTCTGGAAACACCATATATTTT. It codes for CASSIGLLSSGNTIYF.

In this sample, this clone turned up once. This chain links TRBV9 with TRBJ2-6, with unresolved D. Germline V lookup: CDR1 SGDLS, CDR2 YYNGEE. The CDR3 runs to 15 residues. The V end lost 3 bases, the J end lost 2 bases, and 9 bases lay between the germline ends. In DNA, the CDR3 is TGTGCCAGCAGCGCCCCCGAGACTGGGGCCAACGTCCTGACTTTC. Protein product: CASSAPETGANVLTF.

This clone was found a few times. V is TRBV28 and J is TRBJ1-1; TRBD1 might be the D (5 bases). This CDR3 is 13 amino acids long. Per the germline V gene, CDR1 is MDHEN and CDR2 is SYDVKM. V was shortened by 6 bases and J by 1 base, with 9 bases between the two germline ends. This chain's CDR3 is CASRQQANTEAFF. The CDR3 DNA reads TGTGCCAGCAGACAACAGGCGAACACTGAAGCTTTCTTT.

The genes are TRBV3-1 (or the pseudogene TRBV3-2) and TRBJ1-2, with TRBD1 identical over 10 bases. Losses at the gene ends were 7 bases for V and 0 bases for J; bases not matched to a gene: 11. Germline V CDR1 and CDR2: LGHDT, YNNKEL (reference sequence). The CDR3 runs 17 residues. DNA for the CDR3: TGTGCCAGCACCAGGACAGGGGGATCGTGGCCTAACTATGGCTACACCTTC. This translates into CASTRTGGSWPNYGYTF.

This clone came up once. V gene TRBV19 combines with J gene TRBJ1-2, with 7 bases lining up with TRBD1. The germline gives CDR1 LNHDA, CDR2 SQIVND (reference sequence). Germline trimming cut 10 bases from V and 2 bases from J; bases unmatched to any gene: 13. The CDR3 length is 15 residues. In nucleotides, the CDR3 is TGTGCCACTAAGGAGTCAGGGACAGCGAACTATGGCTACACCTTC. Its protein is CATKESGTANYGYTF.

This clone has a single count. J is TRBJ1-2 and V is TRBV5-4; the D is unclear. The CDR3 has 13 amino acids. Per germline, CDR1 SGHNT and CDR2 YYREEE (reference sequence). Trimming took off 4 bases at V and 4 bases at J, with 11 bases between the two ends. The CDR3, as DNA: TGTGCCAGCAGCCCGGGAGGGTTCTATGGCTACACCTTC. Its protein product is CASSPGGFYGYTF.

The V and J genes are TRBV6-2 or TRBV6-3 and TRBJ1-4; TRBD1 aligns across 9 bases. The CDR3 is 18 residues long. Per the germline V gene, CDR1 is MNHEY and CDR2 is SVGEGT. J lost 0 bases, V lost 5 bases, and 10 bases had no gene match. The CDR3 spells CASSPGTGSFATNEKLFF. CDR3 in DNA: TGTGCCAGCAGTCCCGGGACAGGGAGTTTTGCAACTAATGAAAAACTGTTTTTT.

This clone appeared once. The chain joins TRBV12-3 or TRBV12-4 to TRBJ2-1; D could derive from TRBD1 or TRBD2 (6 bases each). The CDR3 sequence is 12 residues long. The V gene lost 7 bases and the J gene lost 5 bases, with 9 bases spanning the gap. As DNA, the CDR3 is TGTGCCAGCACGGGGGCTAACAATGAGCAGTTCTTC. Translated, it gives CASTGANNEQFF.

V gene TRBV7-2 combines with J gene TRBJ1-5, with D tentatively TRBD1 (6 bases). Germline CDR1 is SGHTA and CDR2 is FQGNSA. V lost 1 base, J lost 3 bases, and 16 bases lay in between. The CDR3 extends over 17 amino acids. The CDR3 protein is CASSLGGAGAHNQPQHF. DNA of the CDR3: TGTGCCAGCAGCTTAGGAGGTGCAGGGGCCCACAATCAGCCCCAGCATTTT.

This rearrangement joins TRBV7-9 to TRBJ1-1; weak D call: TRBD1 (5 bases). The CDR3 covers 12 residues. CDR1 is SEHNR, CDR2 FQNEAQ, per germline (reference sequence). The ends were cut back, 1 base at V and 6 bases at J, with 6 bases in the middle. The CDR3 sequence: CASSLGGAEAFF. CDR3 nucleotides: TGTGCCAGCAGCTTAGGGGGGGCTGAAGCTTTCTTT.

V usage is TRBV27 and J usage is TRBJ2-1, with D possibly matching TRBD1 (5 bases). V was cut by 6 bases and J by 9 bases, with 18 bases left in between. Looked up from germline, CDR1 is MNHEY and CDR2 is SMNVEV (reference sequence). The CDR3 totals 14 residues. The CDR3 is CASSRRDPSGEQFF. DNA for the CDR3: TGTGCCAGCAGCCGCAGGGATCCCTCTGGTGAGCAGTTCTTC.

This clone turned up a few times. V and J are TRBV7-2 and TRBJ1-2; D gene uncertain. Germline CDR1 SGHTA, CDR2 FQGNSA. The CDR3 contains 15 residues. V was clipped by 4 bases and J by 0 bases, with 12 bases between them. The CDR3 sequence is CASSSPGSANYGYTF. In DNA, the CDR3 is TGTGCCAGCAGCTCCCCGGGGTCCGCTAACTATGGCTACACCTTC.